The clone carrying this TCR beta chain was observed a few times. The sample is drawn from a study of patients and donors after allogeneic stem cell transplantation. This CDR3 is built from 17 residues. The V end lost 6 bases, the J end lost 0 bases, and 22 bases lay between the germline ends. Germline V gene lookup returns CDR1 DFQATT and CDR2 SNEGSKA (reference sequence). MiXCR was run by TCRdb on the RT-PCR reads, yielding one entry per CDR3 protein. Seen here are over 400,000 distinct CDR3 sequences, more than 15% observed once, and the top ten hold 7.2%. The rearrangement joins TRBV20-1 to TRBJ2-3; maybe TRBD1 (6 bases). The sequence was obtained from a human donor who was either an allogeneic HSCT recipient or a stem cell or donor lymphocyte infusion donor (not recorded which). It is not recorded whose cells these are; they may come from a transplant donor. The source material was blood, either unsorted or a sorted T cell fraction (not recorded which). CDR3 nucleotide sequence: TGCAGTGCCCTAATATACTGGACAGCACCTAGCACAGATACGCAGTATTTT. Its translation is CSALIYWTAPSTDTQYF.